The 24 T cell receptor beta chains presented below share a single source sample, sequenced in a study of control samples from healthy donors and cancer patients. The table came from immunoSEQ multiplex PCR; TCRdb's copy has only in-frame clones and leaves some out. The data show about 140,000 clones, with about 90% seen just once and under 9% held by the top ten. The sequenced material came from blood. Receptors originate from a man aged 18 to 30 in good health.

This sequence joins TRBV28 and TRBJ1-1; D call uncertain. Trimming stripped 6 bases from V and 6 bases from J, with 14 bases between. Germline V gene lookup returns CDR1 MDHEN and CDR2 SYDVKM. This CDR3 is 13 amino acids long. The CDR3 DNA reads TGTGCCAGCAGCAGTCGATCCATGCCTGAAGCTTTCTTT. Its translation is CASSSRSMPEAFF.

V usage is TRBV5-6 and J usage is TRBJ1-1; 9 nucleotides agree with TRBD1. The CDR3 has 13 amino acids. Losses at the gene ends were 5 bases for V and 3 bases for J; bases not matched to a gene: 2. Looked up from germline, CDR1 is SGHDT and CDR2 is YYEEEE. The CDR3: CASSWTGDTEAFF. In DNA form, the CDR3 reads TGTGCCAGCAGTTGGACAGGGGACACTGAAGCTTTCTTT.

The J gene is TRBJ2-7, the V gene TRBV27; TRBD2 aligns across 8 bases. Germline V gene sequence: CDR1 MNHEY, CDR2 SMNVEV (reference sequence). With V trimmed by 3 bases and J by 2 bases, 3 bases remained unmatched. This CDR3 region has 14 residues. CDR3 sequence (DNA): TGTGCCAGCAGTTTTTTTAGCGGGGCCTACGAGCAGTACTTC. Translated: CASSFFSGAYEQYF.

The CDR3 DNA follows: TGTGCCAGTACTCCCCCGCGGGGGGACACAGATACGCAGTATTTT. It specifies CASTPPRGDTDTQYF. This chain joins TRBV19 and TRBJ2-3, with 8 nucleotides matching TRBD2. CDR1 and CDR2 (germline): LNHDA, SQIVND (reference sequence). J lost 2 bases, V lost 7 bases, and 8 bases had no gene match. There are 15 residues in the CDR3.

This clone showed up just once. V usage is TRBV7-2 and J usage is TRBJ1-1, with D possibly being TRBD1 (5 bases). Germline loops: CDR1 SGHTA, CDR2 FQGNSA. V was clipped by 3 bases and J by 2 bases, with 10 bases between them. This CDR3 region has 14 residues. CDR3 residues: CASSLSGLNTEAFF. The CDR3 nucleotides are TGTGCCAGCAGCTTGTCAGGGCTTAACACTGAAGCTTTCTTT.

The CDR3 nucleotides are TGTGCCAGTGCCGGGACAGCCTCTAACTATGGCTACACCTTC. Translating it yields CASAGTASNYGYTF. V is TRBV27 and J is TRBJ1-2, with 7 positions matching TRBD1. CDR3 length equals 14 residues. The V gene end was trimmed by 9 bases and the J gene end by 0 bases; junction bases not matched to a gene: 7. The germline CDR1 and CDR2 sequences are MNHEY and SMNVEV (reference sequence).

The chain recombines TRBV6-6 with TRBJ1-1; D is ambiguous. This CDR3 comprises 15 residues. Trimming stripped 4 bases from V and 0 bases from J, with 12 bases between. Per the germline V gene, CDR1 is MNHNY and CDR2 is SVGAGI (reference sequence). In DNA, the CDR3 is TGTGCCAGCAGTTGGTCCGCAGCATTGAACACTGAAGCTTTCTTT. Translated, it gives CASSWSAALNTEAFF.

The rearrangement links TRBV5-4 to TRBJ2-3; D not resolved. V lost 0 bases to trimming and J lost 5 bases, with 7 bases between them. Germline assignment: CDR1 SGHNT and CDR2 YYREEE (reference sequence). This CDR3 comprises 13 residues. The CDR3 DNA is TGTGCCAGCAGCTTGGATCGGCAAGATACGCAGTATTTT. It codes for CASSLDRQDTQYF.

The chain couples TRBV29-1 to TRBJ2-7; a weak D match, TRBD1 (5 bases). V lost 4 bases to trimming and J lost 4 bases, with 11 bases between them. There are 12 residues in the CDR3. Germline V gene data show CDR1 as SQVTM and CDR2 as ANQGSEA. CDR3 region: CSVGPGPYEQYF. The CDR3 region has the DNA TGCAGCGTTGGGCCAGGGCCTTACGAGCAGTACTTC.

The V gene is TRBV27, the J gene TRBJ1-5; weak D call: TRBD1 (5 bases). There are 16 residues in the CDR3. Trimming left V 4 bases short and J 2 bases short, with 15 bases between. Germline CDR1 is MNHEY and CDR2 is SMNVEV (reference sequence). For the CDR3, the DNA is TGTGCCAGCAGTTCCCTTCCCGGGGGGGGCAATCAGCCCCAGCATTTT. It is translated as CASSSLPGGGNQPQHF.

This clone was seen just once. V gene TRBV7-9 combines with J gene TRBJ2-2; D not certain. Trimming shortened V by 1 base and J by 1 base, and 7 bases separated the two germline ends. CDR3 size: 15 residues. Germline V gene lookup returns CDR1 SEHNR and CDR2 FQNEAQ (reference sequence). In nucleotides, the CDR3 is TGTGCCAGCAGCTTAGGTGCAGGGAACACCGGGGAGCTGTTTTTT. Protein product: CASSLGAGNTGELFF.

This sequence joins TRBV4-1 and TRBJ1-5; weak D call: TRBD1 (5 bases). V lost 3 bases and J lost 6, with 12 bases in between. Germline lookup yields CDR1 MGHRA and CDR2 YSYEKL. There are 14 residues in the CDR3. The CDR3 bases are TGCGCCAGCAGCCAGCCAGGGCGGGCTCAGCCCCAGCATTTT. This sequence encodes CASSQPGRAQPQHF.

With respect to this clone: The same CDR3 can be traced to other DNA sequences in this sample. The chain is built from TRBV7-2 and TRBJ1-4; D possibly corresponds to TRBD1 (6 bases). The V gene's germline CDR1 is SGHTA and CDR2 FQGNSA. The CDR3 totals 15 residues. Deletions cut 1 base from V and 7 bases from J, with 13 bases between. The CDR3 DNA follows: TGTGCCAGCAGCTTAGTCGGGGGGCAGGGTGAAAAACTGTTTTTT. It translates to CASSLVGGQGEKLFF.

This chain joins TRBV5-1 and TRBJ2-6, with D hard to call. The CDR3 extends over 16 amino acids. Trimming stripped 4 bases from V and 0 bases from J, with 11 bases between. Germline CDR1 and CDR2: SGHRS and YFSETQ. CDR3 DNA sequence: TGCGCCAGCAGCCCGGCAGCCCTCTCTGGGGCCAACGTCCTGACTTTC. Its protein is CASSPAALSGANVLTF.

A single count supports this clone. The chain carries TRBV5-1 and TRBJ2-3; TRBD2 matches 7 bases. CDR1 SGHRS and CDR2 YFSETQ come from the germline V gene. The CDR3 is made up of 18 amino acids. Germline trimming cut 4 bases from V and 1 base from J; bases unmatched to any gene: 15. CDR3 nucleotides: TGCGCCAGCAGCCCGGGCCCGGGGGGACCTTCGGGCACAGATACGCAGTATTTT. The encoded protein is CASSPGPGGPSGTDTQYF.

The chain uses TRBV6-6 and TRBJ2-3; 8 bases match TRBD2. This CDR3 is 16 amino acids long. V lost 2 bases to trimming and J lost 6 bases; unmatched junction nucleotides: 10. In germline, CDR1 is MNHNY, CDR2 SVGAGI (reference sequence). The CDR3 protein is CASSYRTGGAGDTQYF. CDR3 in DNA: TGTGCCAGCAGTTACCGGACGGGGGGGGCTGGGGATACGCAGTATTTT.

The V gene is TRBV10-3, the J gene TRBJ2-1; D is possibly TRBD1 or TRBD2 (6 bases each). Germline lookup yields CDR1 ENHRY and CDR2 SYGVKD. The CDR3 length is 17 residues. V gave up 4 bases and J gave up 6 bases, with 22 bases separating them. The CDR3: CAISGGEGGLTGNEQFF. Written as DNA, the CDR3 is TGTGCCATCAGTGGGGGAGAGGGGGGCCTAACCGGCAATGAGCAGTTCTTC.

This chain connects TRBV5-1 to TRBJ2-7; 8 nucleotides align to TRBD1. J lost 3 bases, V lost 3 bases, and 11 bases had no gene match. The germline V gene has CDR1 SGHRS and CDR2 YFSETQ. This CDR3 has 16 amino acids. The CDR3 DNA sequence: TGCGCCAGCAGCTCCCCTGGGGGACAGGACCTCTACGAGCAGTACTTC. Translation gives CASSSPGGQDLYEQYF.

The V gene is TRBV6-5, the J gene TRBJ2-1, with D perhaps TRBD2 (6 bases). Trimming took 8 bases from V and 4 from J, leaving 6 bases between them. The CDR3 extends over 11 amino acids. Germline loops: CDR1 MNHEY, CDR2 SVGAGI. The CDR3 sequence: CASGGYNEQFF. The DNA of the CDR3 is TGTGCCAGCGGGGGGTACAATGAGCAGTTCTTC.

The rearrangement uses TRBV7-2 and TRBJ2-7, with D maybe TRBD1 (6 bases). CDR3 size: 15 residues. Per germline, CDR1 SGHTA and CDR2 FQGNSA. V was clipped by 3 bases and J by 0 bases, with 12 bases between them. The CDR3 here is CASSFGWTVSYEQYF. CDR3 nucleotides: TGTGCCAGCAGCTTCGGGTGGACAGTCTCCTACGAGCAGTACTTC.

This clone has only a few counts. This chain links TRBV2 with TRBJ1-2; no reliable D call. This CDR3 spans 12 amino acids. Trimming pared 6 bases from V and 5 bases from J, leaving 10 bases between. Germline CDR1 is SNHLY and CDR2 is FYNNEI. This CDR3 is CASRPQAYGYTF. The CDR3, as DNA: TGTGCCAGCAGGCCCCAGGCGTATGGCTACACCTTC.

This clone was detected only a few times. The chain is built from TRBV7-9 and TRBJ2-7, with 7 positions matching TRBD1. CDR3 length: 13 residues. V trimming: 4 bases; J trimming: 8 bases; junction bases outside the gene matches: 8. CDR1 SEHNR and CDR2 FQNEAQ come from the germline V gene (reference sequence). The CDR3 loop is CASSSPGQTKQYF. CDR3 nucleotide sequence: TGTGCCAGCAGCTCTCCGGGACAGACAAAGCAGTACTTC.

The chain joins TRBV12-5 to TRBJ2-5; TRBD2 matches 8 bases. This CDR3 comprises 14 residues. Germline CDR1 and CDR2: LGHNT and FRNRAP. Trimming cost V 7 bases and J 1 base; bases outside gene matches: 5. CDR3 sequence reads: CASALGLVQETQYF. The CDR3 nucleotides read TGTGCTAGTGCCCTGGGACTAGTCCAAGAGACCCAGTACTTC.

The rearrangement links TRBV7-6 to TRBJ1-5, with D tentatively TRBD1 (6 bases). Trimming shortened V by 2 bases and J by 7 bases, and 12 bases separated the two germline ends. The CDR3 has 14 residues. The germline CDR1 and CDR2 sequences are SGHVS and FNYEAQ. The CDR3: CASSLLGGAQPQHF. The CDR3 bases are TGTGCCAGCAGCTTATTGGGGGGCGCACAGCCCCAGCATTTT.